These T cell receptor beta chains were read from a single sample in a study of spatial heterogeneity in lung cancer. Each CDR3 protein gets one entry after TCRdb re-called the 5' RACE reads with MiXCR. The table records around 30,000 distinct CDR3 sequences, roughly 8.4% of them present only once. The sequences come from PBMCs, collected at surgery. Receptor source: a female donor with early-stage non-small cell lung cancer. Each CDR3 is given with its conserved first and last residue. Fields, in order: D gene, J gene, V gene, clone size, CDR3 protein, CDR3 DNA. A D gene is named only where the DNA matches it firmly. Rows may omit the clone size; those that give it use once, few, many or a size class.

TRBD1 | TRBJ2-7 | TRBV29-1 | few | CSVEGQGAYEQYF | TGCAGCGTTGAAGGGCAGGGGGCATACGAGCAGTACTTC
TRBD1 | TRBJ2-7 | TRBV6-6 | many | CASSYSDRGVPSEQYF | TGTGCCAGCAGTTACTCGGACAGGGGAGTTCCCTCCGAGCAGTACTTC
NA | TRBJ2-1 | TRBV20-1 | many | CSARGLRGEQFF | TGCAGTGCTAGGGGCCTTAGGGGTGAGCAGTTCTTC
NA | TRBJ2-1 | TRBV20-1 | NA | CSARDALSGEQFF | TGCAGTGCTAGAGATGCCCTTAGTGGAGAGCAGTTCTTC
TRBD1 | TRBJ2-5 | TRBV29-1 | many | CSVRQGEETQYF | TGCAGCGTCCGACAGGGGGAAGAGACCCAGTACTTC
NA | TRBJ2-7 | TRBV6-2/TRBV6-3 | few | CASSYGLLSSYEQYF | TGTGCCAGCAGTTATGGTCTCCTGAGCTCCTACGAGCAGTACTTC
NA | TRBJ1-2 | TRBV7-2 | many | CASSLFDGRIYGYTF | TGTGCCAGCAGCTTATTCGACGGCAGAATCTATGGCTACACCTTC
NA | TRBJ2-7 | TRBV5-1 | many | CASSLGTGSFHEQYF | TGCGCCAGCAGCTTGGGTACAGGGTCGTTCCACGAGCAGTACTTC
TRBD1 | TRBJ2-5 | TRBV6-6 | many | CASSRQGMYETQYF | TGTGCCAGCAGCCGACAGGGGATGTACGAGACCCAGTACTTC
TRBD1 | TRBJ2-7 | TRBV6-2/TRBV6-3 | NA | CASSTRDRVNEQYF | TGTGCCAGCAGTACCCGGGACAGGGTGAACGAGCAGTACTTC
NA | TRBJ1-3 | TRBV7-2 | many | CASSLGQFGNTIYF | TGTGCCAGCAGCTTAGGACAGTTTGGAAACACCATATATTTT
TRBD2 | TRBJ2-1 | TRBV10-3 | many | CAISHPIGRDSYNEQFF | TGTGCCATCAGTCACCCCATCGGGAGGGACTCCTACAATGAGCAGTTCTTC
NA | TRBJ2-7 | TRBV29-1 | many | CSVPGGGFYEQYF | TGCAGCGTACCCGGAGGGGGATTCTACGAGCAGTACTTC
TRBD1 | TRBJ2-2 | TRBV14 | few | CASSQGTGLPTGELFF | TGTGCCAGCAGCCAAGGGACAGGGCTACCAACCGGGGAGCTGTTTTTT
NA | TRBJ1-5 | TRBV7-9 | NA | CASSLAGGAEPQHF | TGTGCCAGCAGCTTAGCGGGCGGGGCAGAGCCCCAGCATTTT
TRBD2 | TRBJ2-3 | TRBV27 | many | CASSSQRTSGKADTQYF | TGTGCCAGCAGTTCCCAGCGGACTAGCGGAAAGGCCGATACGCAGTATTTT
NA | TRBJ1-1 | TRBV5-1 | NA | CASSLGGVGNTEAFF | TGCGCCAGCAGCTTGGGAGGTGTAGGGAACACTGAAGCTTTCTTT
NA | TRBJ1-2 | TRBV4-2 | many | CASSPSGEANYGYTF | TGTGCCAGCAGCCCATCAGGGGAGGCTAACTATGGCTACACCTTC
NA | TRBJ2-3 | TRBV29-1 | many | CSVLYRSTDTQYF | TGCAGCGTACTCTATAGAAGCACAGATACGCAGTATTTT
TRBD2 | TRBJ2-7 | TRBV5-1 | many | CASSGGLAGDEQYF | TGCGCCAGCAGCGGGGGACTAGCGGGAGACGAGCAGTACTTC
NA | TRBJ1-2 | TRBV5-6 | many | CASSWTDGYTF | TGTGCCAGCAGCTGGACGGATGGCTACACCTTC
NA | TRBJ1-5 | TRBV7-2 | many | CASSLAGGWGQPQHF | TGTGCCAGCAGCTTAGCAGGGGGTTGGGGTCAGCCCCAGCATTTT
NA | TRBJ2-5 | TRBV3-1 | once | CASSHTGPPDF | TGTGCCAGCAGCCACACAGGACCCCCCGACTTC
TRBD2 | TRBJ2-7 | TRBV7-2 | many | CASSSGQKTSGSGEYF | TGTGCCAGCAGCTCCGGGCAAAAAACTAGCGGGAGTGGGGAGTACTTC
NA | TRBJ2-5 | TRBV7-9 | NA | CASSLEASDQETQYF | TGTGCCAGCAGCTTAGAGGCTTCAGACCAAGAGACCCAGTACTTC
NA | TRBJ2-7 | TRBV12-3/TRBV12-4 | many | CASSYLRGEQYF | TGTGCCAGCAGTTATCTGCGGGGCGAGCAGTACTTC
NA | TRBJ1-1 | TRBV5-1 | many | CASSLDAGVDRPEAFF | TGCGCCAGCAGCTTGGATGCCGGGGTCGATCGGCCTGAAGCTTTCTTT
TRBD2 | TRBJ2-3 | TRBV27 | few | CASSSVLGLAGGSRNTQYF | TGTGCCAGCAGTTCGGTTTTGGGACTAGCGGGAGGCTCCAGAAATACGCAGTATTTT
TRBD1 | TRBJ1-6 | TRBV7-2 | many | CASSLGGGRGLSPLHF | TGTGCCAGCAGCTTAGGAGGCGGCAGGGGGCTCTCACCCCTCCACTTT
NA | TRBJ2-3 | TRBV7-2 | few | CASSLVGGGPDTQYF | TGTGCCAGCAGCTTAGTTGGGGGAGGACCAGATACGCAGTATTTT
NA | TRBJ2-5 | TRBV11-1 | NA | CASSSSWVSETQYF | TGTGCCAGCAGCTCCTCCTGGGTATCAGAGACCCAGTACTTC
NA | TRBJ2-1 | TRBV7-8 | NA | CASSQDYYNEQFF | TGTGCCAGCAGCCAGGACTATTACAATGAGCAGTTCTTC
TRBD2 | TRBJ2-2 | TRBV20-1 | many | CSARLPLASGANTGELFF | TGCAGTGCTAGACTCCCCCTTGCTAGCGGGGCTAACACCGGGGAGCTGTTTTTT
NA | TRBJ1-2 | TRBV11-1 | many | CASSLGSSTSYGYTF | TGTGCCAGCAGCTTAGGATCAAGCACCTCCTATGGCTACACCTTC
TRBD2 | TRBJ2-3 | TRBV7-2 | many | CASSDTGTSRTDTQYF | TGTGCCAGCAGCGACACCGGGACTAGCCGCACAGATACGCAGTATTTT
NA | TRBJ2-1 | TRBV28 | NA | CASSTPRGTYEQFF | TGTGCCAGCAGCACCCCTCGAGGAACCTACGAGCAGTTCTTC